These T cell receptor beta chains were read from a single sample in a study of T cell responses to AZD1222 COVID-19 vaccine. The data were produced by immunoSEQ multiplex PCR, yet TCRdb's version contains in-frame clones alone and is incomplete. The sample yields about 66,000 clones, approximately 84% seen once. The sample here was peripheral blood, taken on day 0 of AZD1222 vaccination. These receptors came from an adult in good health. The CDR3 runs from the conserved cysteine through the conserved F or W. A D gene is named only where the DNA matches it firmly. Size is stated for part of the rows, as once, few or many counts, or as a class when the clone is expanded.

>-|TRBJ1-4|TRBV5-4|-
CASSGGTEKLFF
TGTGCCAGCAGTGGGGGGACGGAAAAACTGTTTTTT
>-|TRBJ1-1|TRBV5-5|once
CASSLDLGRGSSEAFF
TGTGCCAGCAGCTTGGATTTGGGGCGGGGAAGTTCTGAAGCTTTCTTT
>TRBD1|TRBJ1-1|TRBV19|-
CASSKDRMNTEAFF
TGTGCCAGTAGTAAGGACAGGATGAACACTGAAGCTTTCTTT
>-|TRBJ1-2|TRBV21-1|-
CASSSPLAGNGYTF
TGTGCCAGCAGCTCCCCTTTGGCAGGGAACGGCTACACCTTC
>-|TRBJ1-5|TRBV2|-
CASRGRSNQPQHF
TGTGCCAGCAGGGGACGCTCCAATCAGCCCCAGCATTTT
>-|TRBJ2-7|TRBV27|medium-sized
CASRWGTSEQYF
TGTGCCAGCCGATGGGGGACGAGCGAGCAGTACTTC
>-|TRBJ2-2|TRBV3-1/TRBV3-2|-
CASSQGGTGELFF
TGTGCCAGCAGCCAAGGGGGTACCGGGGAGCTGTTTTTT
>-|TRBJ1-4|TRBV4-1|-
CASSQVGQATNEKLFF
TGCGCCAGCAGCCAAGTAGGGCAGGCAACTAATGAAAAACTGTTTTTT
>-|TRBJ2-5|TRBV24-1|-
CATSDLAQETQYF
TGTGCCACCAGTGATTTGGCCCAAGAGACCCAGTACTTC
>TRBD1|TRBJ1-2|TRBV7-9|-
CASSLDQGGAYGYTF
TGTGCCAGCAGCTTAGATCAGGGGGGAGCCTATGGCTACACCTTC
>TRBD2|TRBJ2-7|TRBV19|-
CASRLAGTYEQYF
TGTGCCAGTCGCCTAGCGGGGACCTACGAGCAGTACTTC
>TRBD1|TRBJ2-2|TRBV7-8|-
CASSLRTGGVGNTGELFF
TGTGCCAGCAGCCTAAGGACAGGGGGCGTCGGGAACACCGGGGAGCTGTTTTTT
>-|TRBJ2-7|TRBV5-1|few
CASSLFPENYEQYF
TGCGCCAGCAGCTTGTTTCCAGAAAACTACGAGCAGTACTTC
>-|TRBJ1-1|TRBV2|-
CASSEGGKDAFF
TGTGCCAGCAGTGAAGGGGGAAAAGACGCTTTCTTT
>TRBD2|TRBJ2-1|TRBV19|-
CASSPRLAGVTEQFF
TGTGCCAGTAGTCCCCGACTAGCGGGGGTAACGGAGCAGTTCTTC
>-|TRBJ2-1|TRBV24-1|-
CATSDSGSYNEQFF
TGTGCCACCAGTGATTCAGGGTCCTACAATGAGCAGTTCTTC
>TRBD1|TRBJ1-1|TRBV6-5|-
CASSPYRDSEAFF
TGTGCCAGCAGCCCATACCGGGACAGTGAAGCTTTCTTT
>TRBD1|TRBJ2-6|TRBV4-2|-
CASSRDRESGANVLTF
TGTGCCAGCAGCCGGGACAGGGAATCTGGGGCCAACGTCCTGACTTTC
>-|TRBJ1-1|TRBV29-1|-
CSVEDWGGLNTEAFF
TGCAGCGTTGAAGATTGGGGGGGCCTGAACACTGAAGCTTTCTTT
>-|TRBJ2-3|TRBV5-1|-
CASFTGTRGRTDTQYF
TGCGCCAGCTTCACCGGGACTCGGGGTCGCACAGATACGCAGTATTTT
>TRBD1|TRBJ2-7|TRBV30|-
CAWNQGALQYF
TGTGCCTGGAATCAGGGGGCCCTCCAGTACTTC
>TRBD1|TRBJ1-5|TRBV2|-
CASSDRGGANQPQHF
TGTGCCAGCAGTGACAGGGGGGGGGCCAATCAGCCCCAGCATTTT
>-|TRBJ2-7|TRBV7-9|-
CASSLAERVHEQYF
TGTGCCAGCAGCTTAGCGGAGAGGGTCCACGAGCAGTACTTC
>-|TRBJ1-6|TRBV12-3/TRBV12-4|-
CASGDWSNSPLHF
TGTGCCAGCGGGGACTGGAGTAATTCACCCCTCCACTTT
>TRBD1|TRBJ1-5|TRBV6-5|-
CASSYTGDQPQHF
TGTGCCAGCAGTTACACAGGGGACCAGCCCCAGCATTTT
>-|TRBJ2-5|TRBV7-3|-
CASSLGQRETQYF
TGTGCCAGCAGCTTAGGACAGCGAGAGACCCAGTACTTC
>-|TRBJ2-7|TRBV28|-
CASGGTAPSYEQYF
TGTGCCAGCGGCGGGACAGCCCCATCCTACGAGCAGTACTTC
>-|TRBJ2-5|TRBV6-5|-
CASSPPETQYF
TGTGCCAGCAGTCCCCCGGAGACCCAGTACTTC
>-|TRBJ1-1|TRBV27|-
CASSTGSPANTEAFF
TGTGCCAGCAGCACAGGGTCCCCTGCGAACACTGAAGCTTTCTTT
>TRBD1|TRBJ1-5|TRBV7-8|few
CASSLRGRGDPHSNQPQHF
TGTGCCAGCAGCCTCAGGGGGCGGGGGGACCCTCATAGCAATCAGCCCCAGCATTTT
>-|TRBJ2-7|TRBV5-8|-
CASSFGGHEQYF
TGTGCCAGCAGCTTTGGGGGTCACGAGCAGTACTTC
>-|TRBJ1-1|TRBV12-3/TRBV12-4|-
CASSLYKNTEAFF
TGTGCCAGCAGCCTATACAAGAACACTGAAGCTTTCTTT
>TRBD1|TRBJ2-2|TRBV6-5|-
CASSYPGQGYTGELFF
TGTGCCAGCAGTTATCCGGGACAGGGCTACACCGGGGAGCTGTTTTTT
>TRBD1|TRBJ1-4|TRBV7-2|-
CASSLATQGREKLFF
TGTGCCAGCAGCTTAGCGACACAGGGGAGGGAAAAACTGTTTTTT
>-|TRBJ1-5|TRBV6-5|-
CASSPTGSSNQPQHF
TGTGCCAGCAGTCCCACAGGTTCTAGCAATCAGCCCCAGCATTTT
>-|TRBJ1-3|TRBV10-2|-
CASRGRDSGNTIYF
TGCGCCAGCCGCGGCCGGGACTCTGGAAACACCATATATTTT
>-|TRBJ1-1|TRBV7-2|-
CASSFTQGNEAFF
TGTGCCAGCAGCTTTACTCAGGGGAATGAAGCTTTCTTT